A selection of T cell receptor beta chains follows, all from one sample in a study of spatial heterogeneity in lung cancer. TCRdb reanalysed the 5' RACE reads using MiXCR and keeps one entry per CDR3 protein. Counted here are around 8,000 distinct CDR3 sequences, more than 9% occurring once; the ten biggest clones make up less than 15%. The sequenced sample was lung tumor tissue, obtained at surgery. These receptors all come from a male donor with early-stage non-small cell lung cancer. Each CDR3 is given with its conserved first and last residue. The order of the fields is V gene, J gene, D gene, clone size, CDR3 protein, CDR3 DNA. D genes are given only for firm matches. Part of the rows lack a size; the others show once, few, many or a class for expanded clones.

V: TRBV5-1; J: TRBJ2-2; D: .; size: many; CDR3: CASSLLVQRNTGELFF; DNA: TGCGCCAGCAGCTTGTTGGTACAGAGGAACACCGGGGAGCTGTTTTTT
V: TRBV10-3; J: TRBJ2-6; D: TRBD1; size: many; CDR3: CATRDRGGSPGANVLTF; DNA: TGTGCCACCCGGGACAGGGGAGGAAGCCCTGGGGCCAACGTCCTGACTTTC
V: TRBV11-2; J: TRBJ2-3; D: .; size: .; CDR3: CASSPLGGATDTQYF; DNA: TGTGCCAGCAGCCCTCTAGGGGGGGCGACAGATACGCAGTATTTT
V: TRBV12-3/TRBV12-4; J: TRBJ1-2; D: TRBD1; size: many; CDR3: CASSSDRVAYGYTF; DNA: TGTGCCAGCAGTTCGGACAGGGTTGCCTATGGCTACACCTTC
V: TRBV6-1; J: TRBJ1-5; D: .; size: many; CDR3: CASSEGEFYQPQHF; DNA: TGTGCCAGCAGTGAAGGGGAGTTTTATCAGCCCCAGCATTTT
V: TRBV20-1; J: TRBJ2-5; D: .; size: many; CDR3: CSARGPGETQYF; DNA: TGCAGTGCTAGGGGTCCCGGGGAGACCCAGTACTTC
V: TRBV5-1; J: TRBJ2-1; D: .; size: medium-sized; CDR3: CASSLIGGLTNEQFF; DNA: TGCGCCAGCAGCTTGATTGGCGGGCTAACCAATGAGCAGTTCTTC
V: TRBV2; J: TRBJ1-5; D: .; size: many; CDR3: CASSENYRRSSQHF; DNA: TGTGCCAGCAGTGAAAACTACCGCCGGAGTTCCCAGCATTTT
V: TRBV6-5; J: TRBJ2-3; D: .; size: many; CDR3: CASSYSRGVTDTQYF; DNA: TGTGCCAGCAGTTACTCGAGGGGTGTCACAGATACGCAGTATTTT
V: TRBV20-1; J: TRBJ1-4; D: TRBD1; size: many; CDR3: CSARSPGTGDGEKLFF; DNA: TGCAGTGCTCGAAGTCCCGGGACAGGGGACGGTGAAAAACTGTTTTTT
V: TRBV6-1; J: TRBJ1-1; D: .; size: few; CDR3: CASRLTGLNTEAFF; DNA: TGTGCCAGCAGGCTGACGGGGTTGAACACTGAAGCTTTCTTT
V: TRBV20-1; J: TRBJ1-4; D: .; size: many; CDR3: CSAEETNEKLFF; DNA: TGCAGTGCTGAAGAGACCAATGAAAAACTGTTTTTT
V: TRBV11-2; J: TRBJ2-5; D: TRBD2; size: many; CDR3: CASSLESSGGLSQYF; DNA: TGTGCCAGCAGCTTAGAATCTAGCGGGGGTCTGTCCCAGTACTTC
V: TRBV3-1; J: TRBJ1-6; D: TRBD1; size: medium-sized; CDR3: CASSQAPGGHSPLHF; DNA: TGTGCCAGCAGCCAGGCCCCAGGGGGACACTCACCCCTCCACTTT
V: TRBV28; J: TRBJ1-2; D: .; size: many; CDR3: CASSEQGRSGYGYTF; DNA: TGTGCCAGCAGTGAACAGGGTCGCTCTGGATATGGCTACACCTTC
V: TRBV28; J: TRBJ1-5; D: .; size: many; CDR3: CASSGNSNQPQHF; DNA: TGTGCCAGCTCAGGGAATAGCAATCAGCCCCAGCATTTT
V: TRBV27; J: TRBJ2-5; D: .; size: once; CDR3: CAASVPSSTQYF; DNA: TGTGCCGCCTCAGTCCCCTCGTCGACCCAGTACTTC
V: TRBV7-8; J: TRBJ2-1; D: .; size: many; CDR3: CASTYSQGPTEQFF; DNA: TGTGCCAGCACCTACAGTCAGGGCCCTACTGAGCAGTTCTTC
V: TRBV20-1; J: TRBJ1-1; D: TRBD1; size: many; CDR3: CSATQGGTEAFF; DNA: TGCAGTGCTACTCAGGGGGGCACTGAAGCTTTCTTT
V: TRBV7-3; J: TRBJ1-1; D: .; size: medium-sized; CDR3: CASSLQPNTEAFF; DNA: TGTGCCAGCAGCTTACAACCGAACACTGAAGCTTTCTTT
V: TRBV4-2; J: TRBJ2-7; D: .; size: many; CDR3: CASSQRIGYEQYF; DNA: TGTGCCAGCAGCCAGAGAATAGGGTACGAGCAGTACTTC
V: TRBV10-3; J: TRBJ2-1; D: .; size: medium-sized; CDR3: CAVKDSADNEQFF; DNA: TGTGCCGTCAAGGACAGCGCGGACAATGAGCAGTTCTTC
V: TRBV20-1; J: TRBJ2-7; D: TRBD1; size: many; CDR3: CSARDLGQGAEQYF; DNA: TGCAGTGCTAGAGATTTAGGACAGGGAGCCGAGCAGTACTTC
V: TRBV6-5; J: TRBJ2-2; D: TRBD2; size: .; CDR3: CATRIAGRTGELFF; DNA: TGTGCCACCAGGATAGCGGGGCGAACCGGGGAGCTGTTTTTT
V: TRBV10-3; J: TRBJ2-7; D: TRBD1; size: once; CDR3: CAITRGQGYEQYF; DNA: TGTGCCATCACCCGGGGACAGGGCTACGAGCAGTACTTC
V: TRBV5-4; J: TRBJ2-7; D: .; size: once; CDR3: CANSLVGGYEQYF; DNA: TGTGCCAACAGCTTGGTCGGGGGCTACGAGCAGTACTTC
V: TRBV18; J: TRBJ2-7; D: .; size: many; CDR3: CASSPLRGGEQYF; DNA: TGTGCCAGCTCACCACTTAGGGGCGGCGAGCAGTACTTC
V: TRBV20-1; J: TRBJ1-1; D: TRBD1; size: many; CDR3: CSASSPGRTGGTEAFF; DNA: TGCAGTGCTAGTTCCCCCGGTCGTACAGGGGGCACTGAAGCTTTCTTT
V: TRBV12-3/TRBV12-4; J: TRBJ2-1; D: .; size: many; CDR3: CASMRDGVSYNEQFF; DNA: TGTGCCAGCATGAGGGACGGCGTATCCTACAATGAGCAGTTCTTC
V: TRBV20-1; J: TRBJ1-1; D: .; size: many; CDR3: CSAYNREIMAMNTEAFF; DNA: TGCAGTGCGTACAACAGGGAGATAATGGCCATGAACACTGAAGCTTTCTTT
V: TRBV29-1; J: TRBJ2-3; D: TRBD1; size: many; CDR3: CSVQTGSQGTQYF; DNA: TGCAGCGTTCAGACAGGGAGTCAGGGTACGCAGTATTTT
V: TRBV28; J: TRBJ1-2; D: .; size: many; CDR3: CASSSPGTNYGYTF; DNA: TGTGCCAGCAGTTCCCCCGGGACTAACTATGGCTACACCTTC
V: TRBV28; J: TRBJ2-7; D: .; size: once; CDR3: CATLNRAPYEQYF; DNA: TGTGCCACCCTCAACAGGGCCCCCTACGAGCAGTACTTC
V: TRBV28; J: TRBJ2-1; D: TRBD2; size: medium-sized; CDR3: CASSFAGGNEQFF; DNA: TGTGCCAGCAGTTTTGCGGGAGGCAATGAGCAGTTCTTC
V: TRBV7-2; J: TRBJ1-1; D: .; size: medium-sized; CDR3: CASSLDRATEAFF; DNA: TGTGCCAGCAGCTTAGACAGAGCCACTGAAGCTTTCTTT
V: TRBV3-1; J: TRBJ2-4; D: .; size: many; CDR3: CASSQEMTLFAKNIQYF; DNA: TGTGCCAGCAGCCAAGAGATGACGCTCTTTGCCAAAAACATTCAGTACTTC
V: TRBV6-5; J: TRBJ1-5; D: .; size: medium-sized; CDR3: CASSVSFPGPNQPQHF; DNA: TGTGCCAGCAGCGTTAGCTTTCCCGGGCCTAATCAGCCCCAGCATTTT
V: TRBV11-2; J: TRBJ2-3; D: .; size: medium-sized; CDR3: CASTFRSTDTQYF; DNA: TGTGCCAGCACCTTTAGGAGCACAGATACGCAGTATTTT
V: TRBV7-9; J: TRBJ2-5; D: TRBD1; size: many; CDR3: CASSPPTGMYQETQYF; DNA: TGTGCCAGCAGCCCCCCGACAGGGATGTACCAAGAGACCCAGTACTTC
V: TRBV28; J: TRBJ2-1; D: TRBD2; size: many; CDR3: CASRSGLVNNEQFF; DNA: TGTGCCAGCAGATCCGGACTAGTTAACAATGAGCAGTTCTTC
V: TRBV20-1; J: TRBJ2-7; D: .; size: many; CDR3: CSASGDYEQYF; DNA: TGCAGTGCTAGTGGGGACTACGAGCAGTACTTC
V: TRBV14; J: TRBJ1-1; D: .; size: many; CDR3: CASSSRGGFGNTEAFF; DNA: TGTGCCAGCAGCAGCCGTGGGGGCTTTGGGAACACTGAAGCTTTCTTT
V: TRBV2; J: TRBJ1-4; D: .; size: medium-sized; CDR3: CASSGGATNEKLFF; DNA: TGTGCCAGCAGCGGTGGTGCAACTAATGAAAAACTGTTTTTT
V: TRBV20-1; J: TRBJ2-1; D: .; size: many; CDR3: CSARPAERAWGNEQFF; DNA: TGCAGTGCTAGACCGGCGGAGCGGGCGTGGGGCAATGAGCAGTTCTTC
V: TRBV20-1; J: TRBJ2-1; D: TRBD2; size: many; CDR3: CSGLAGLTNEQFF; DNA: TGCAGTGGACTAGCGGGATTAACCAATGAGCAGTTCTTC
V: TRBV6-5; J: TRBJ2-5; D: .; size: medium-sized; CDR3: CASSLTPGVQETQYF; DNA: TGTGCCAGCAGTCTCACCCCGGGAGTCCAAGAGACCCAGTACTTC
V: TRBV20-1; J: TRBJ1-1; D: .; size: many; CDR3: CSAPGGVGKEAFF; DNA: TGCAGTGCTCCCGGGGGCGTAGGGAAAGAAGCTTTCTTT
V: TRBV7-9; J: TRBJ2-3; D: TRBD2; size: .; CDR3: CASRAVAGSGDTQYF; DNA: TGTGCCAGCCGAGCCGTAGCGGGAAGTGGCGATACGCAGTATTTT
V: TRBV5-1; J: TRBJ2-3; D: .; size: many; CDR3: CASSLATPTDTQYF; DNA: TGCGCCAGCAGCTTGGCTACACCTACAGATACGCAGTATTTT
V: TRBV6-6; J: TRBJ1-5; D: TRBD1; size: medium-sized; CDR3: CASSSGGQYSNQPQHF; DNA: TGTGCCAGCAGTTCCGGGGGACAGTATAGCAATCAGCCCCAGCATTTT
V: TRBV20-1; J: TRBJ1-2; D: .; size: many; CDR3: CSVIGTTNYGYTF; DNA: TGCAGTGTTATCGGGACGACTAACTATGGCTACACCTTC
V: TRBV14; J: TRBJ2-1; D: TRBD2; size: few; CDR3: CASSPGTSVATEQFF; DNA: TGTGCCAGCAGCCCGGGGACTAGCGTCGCTACTGAGCAGTTCTTC
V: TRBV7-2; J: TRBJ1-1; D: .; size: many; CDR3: CASSFKLNTEAFF; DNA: TGTGCCAGCAGCTTCAAACTGAACACTGAAGCTTTCTTT
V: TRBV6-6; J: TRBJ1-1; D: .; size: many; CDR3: CASSALETEAFF; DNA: TGTGCCAGCAGTGCCCTGGAGACTGAAGCTTTCTTT
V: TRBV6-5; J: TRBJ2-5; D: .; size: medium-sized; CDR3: CASTVTRTGETQYF; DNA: TGTGCCAGCACCGTGACTAGAACTGGTGAGACCCAGTACTTC
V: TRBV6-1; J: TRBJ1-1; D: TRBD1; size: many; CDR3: CASTLSWTGDLPTEAFF; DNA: TGTGCCAGCACCTTGTCGTGGACAGGGGACCTTCCTACTGAAGCTTTCTTT
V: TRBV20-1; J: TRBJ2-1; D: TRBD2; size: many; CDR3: CSAMGSGRALYNEQFF; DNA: TGCAGTGCTATGGGTAGCGGGAGGGCCCTCTACAATGAGCAGTTCTTC
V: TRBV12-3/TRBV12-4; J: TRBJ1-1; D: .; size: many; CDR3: CASSFRSMSTEAFF; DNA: TGTGCCAGCAGTTTTAGGAGTATGAGTACTGAAGCTTTCTTT
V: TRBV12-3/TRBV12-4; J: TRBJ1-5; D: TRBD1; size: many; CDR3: CASSWDSSNQPQHF; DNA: TGTGCCAGCAGTTGGGACAGTAGCAATCAGCCCCAGCATTTT